The text below deals with one T cell receptor (beta chain). The data belong to a study of human T cells and chemical hapten exposure. The CDR3 spans 15 residues. V lost 5 bases to trimming and J lost 0 bases, with 13 bases between them. The germline V gene has CDR1 SEHNR and CDR2 FQNEAQ (reference sequence). Time point: patch test 3, about 24 weeks after DPC sensitization. Stated treatment: therapeutic diphenylcyclopropenone sensitization with weekly scalp DPC. From the RACE reads, TCRdb called clonotypes with MiXCR, one entry per CDR3 protein. The sample shows tens of thousands of distinct CDR3 sequences, about 10% of them seen only once.

The origin of this receptor is a woman aged 25 to 39 with alopecia areata. Some clones in this sample may be carry-over from other donors' samples. V gene TRBV7-9 combines with J gene TRBJ1-1, with D perhaps TRBD1 (5 bases). Sequencing was performed on whole blood, taken in connection with sensitization to the hapten diphenylcyclopropenone (DPC). Here the CDR3 reads CASSPLGGLNTEAFF. CDR3 nucleotides: TGTGCCAGCAGCCCACTGGGGGGACTGAACACTGAAGCTTTCTTT.